The sequence of this TCR beta chain was determined in a study of siplizumab effects on memory and regulatory T cells. General study points: Tregs proliferating in siplizumab cultures lacked confirmation of their suppressive function. Tracing alloreactive clones into unstimulated subsets worked for only a minor fraction of them. Greater diversity than memory cells seemed evident in naive T cells, which also appeared to be major alloresponse contributors.

This table comes from immunoSEQ multiplex PCR, and its TCRdb copy is limited to in-frame clones, with some not included. In the table there are over 95,000 clones, approximately 92% of which are singletons. Germline CDR1 reads SGHNT; CDR2 reads YYREEE (reference sequence). CDR3 size: 15 residues. Turning to this clone: Its antigen remains unidentified. An end of the junction does not agree with germline; a read error may underlie this.

V and J are TRBV5-4 and TRBJ2-2; D is possibly TRBD2 (6 bases). This TCR was recovered from a human donor in good health. The sequenced sample consisted of non-Treg CD4+ T cells sorted from blood. CDR3: CASSLAGRRYGGLFF. The CDR3 DNA is TGTGCCAGCAGCTTGGCGGGGAGACGGTACGGGGGGCTGTTTTTT.